This paragraph reports one T cell receptor (beta chain). The sample comes from a study of blood T cell repertoires in COVID-19. As originally analysed: How many nucleated cells were present was estimated from reference gene primer amplification. Generated by immunoSEQ multiplex PCR, the TCRdb table keeps only in-frame clones and is missing some. That table furnishes V, J and clone size, whereas the DNA furnished D and trimming. The sample carries about 200,000 clones, under 90% recorded once. This CDR3 comprises 15 residues. Germline CDR1 reads SGHTA; CDR2 reads FQGNSA. V was shortened by 1 base and J by 11 bases, with 15 bases between the two germline ends.

The sample consisted of peripheral blood. The sequence was obtained from a human donor in a cohort sampled during active COVID-19. The rearrangement links TRBV7-2 to TRBJ1-6, with no clear D. Here the CDR3 DNA reads TGTGCCAGCAGCTTAGAAGGGAGCAGAATCGCACCCCTCCACTTT. Its translation is CASSLEGSRIAPLHF.